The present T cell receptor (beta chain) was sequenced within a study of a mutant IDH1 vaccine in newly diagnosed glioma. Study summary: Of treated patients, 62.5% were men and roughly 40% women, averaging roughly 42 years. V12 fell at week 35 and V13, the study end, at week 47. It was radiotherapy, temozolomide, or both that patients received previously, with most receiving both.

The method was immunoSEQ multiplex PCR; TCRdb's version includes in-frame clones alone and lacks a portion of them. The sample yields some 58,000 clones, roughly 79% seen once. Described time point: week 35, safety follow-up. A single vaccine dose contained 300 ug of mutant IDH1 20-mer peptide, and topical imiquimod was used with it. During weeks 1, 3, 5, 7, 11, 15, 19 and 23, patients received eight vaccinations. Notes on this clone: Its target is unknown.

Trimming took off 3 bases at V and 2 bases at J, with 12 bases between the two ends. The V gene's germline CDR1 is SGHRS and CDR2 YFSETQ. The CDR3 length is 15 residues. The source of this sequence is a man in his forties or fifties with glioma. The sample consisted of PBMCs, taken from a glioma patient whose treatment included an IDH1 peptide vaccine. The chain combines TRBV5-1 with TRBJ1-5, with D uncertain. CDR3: CASSSDPAGNQPQHF. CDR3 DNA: TGCGCCAGCAGCTCCGACCCGGCCGGCAATCAGCCCCAGCATTTT.